What follows are 23 T cell receptor beta chains derived from one specimen sequenced in a study of siplizumab effects on memory and regulatory T cells. Repertoires were generated with immunoSEQ multiplex PCR, while TCRdb's copy carries only in-frame clones and drops some. The sample records around 100,000 clones, 94% being singletons. Source material: non-Treg CD4+ T cells sorted from blood. Every receptor here comes from a human donor in good health.

V and J are TRBV5-4 and TRBJ2-2, with 11 nucleotides matching TRBD2. Per the germline V gene, CDR1 is SGHNT and CDR2 is YYREEE (reference sequence). With 0 bases clipped from V and 3 bases from J, the junction kept 4 bases outside the gene matches. The CDR3 contains 17 residues. CDR3 residues: CASSLALAGGDTGELFF. The CDR3 bases are TGTGCCAGCAGCTTGGCCTTAGCGGGAGGGGACACCGGGGAGCTGTTTTTT.

This rearrangement joins TRBV14 to TRBJ2-1; 10 nucleotides line up with TRBD2. This CDR3 has 20 residues. Germline V gives CDR1 SGHDN, CDR2 FVKESK. V shed 2 bases and J 8 bases; nucleotides not matched to a gene: 21. The CDR3 nucleotides read TGTGCCAGCAGCCAATTTTCTAGTTGGGTGGCTAGCGGGAGTAAGCATGAGCAGTTCTTC. Its protein product is CASSQFSSWVASGSKHEQFF. Looking up the rest from reference TRBV14 and TRBJ2-1 gives the full variable domain: EAGVTQFPSHSVIEKGQTVTLRCDPISGHDNLYWYRRVMGKEIKFLLHFVKESKQDESGMPNNRFLAERTGGTYSTLKVQPAELEDSGVYFCASSQFSSWVASGSKHEQFFGPGTRLTVL.

This chain connects TRBV29-1 to TRBJ2-7; D is possibly TRBD2 (5 bases). This CDR3 has 13 amino acids. V was cut by 3 bases and J by 3 bases, with 12 bases left in between. Looked up from germline, CDR1 is SQVTM and CDR2 is ANQGSEA. CDR3 DNA: TGCAGCGTTGAGGTGCTAGCTAGCTACGAGCAGTACTTC. Translating gives CSVEVLASYEQYF.

The chain recombines TRBV19 with TRBJ1-5; TRBD1 matches at 8 bases. CDR1 LNHDA and CDR2 SQIVND come from the germline V gene (reference sequence). V dropped 1 base and J dropped 7; count of bases not matched to a gene: 9. The CDR3 runs 16 residues. CDR3 loop: CASSIAFRGRGQPQHF. The CDR3 DNA reads as TGTGCCAGTAGTATAGCCTTCAGGGGGCGGGGGCAGCCCCAGCATTTT.

The V and J genes are TRBV6-5 and TRBJ1-5; weak D call: TRBD1 (6 bases). Germline V gene lookup returns CDR1 MNHEY and CDR2 SVGAGI. The CDR3 is 14 residues long. The V end was cut by 7 bases, the J end by 1 base, with 11 bases between. The CDR3 DNA reads as TGTGCCAGCACCCTCGGACAGAGCAATCAGCCCCAGCATTTT. This translates into CASTLGQSNQPQHF.

The chain has TRBV10-3 and TRBJ1-2; D is undetermined. The CDR3 spans 15 residues. Trimming removed 7 bases from V and 4 bases from J, with 19 bases in between. Germline-derived CDR1 and CDR2 are ENHRY and SYGVKD. The CDR3 nucleotides read TGTGCCATCACCGAGTCGCCGGGAGAAGCCTATGGCTACACCTTC. It codes for CAITESPGEAYGYTF.

This chain connects TRBV10-3 to TRBJ1-4; D might be TRBD1 (5 bases). Per the germline V gene, CDR1 is ENHRY and CDR2 is SYGVKD. This CDR3 has 14 amino acids. V lost 4 bases, J lost 8 bases, and 14 bases lay in between. The CDR3 spells CAISAADKAEKLFF. The CDR3 DNA is TGTGCCATCAGTGCGGCGGACAAGGCAGAAAAACTGTTTTTT.

V gene TRBV10-3 combines with J gene TRBJ1-5; a possible D gene is TRBD1 (5 bases). The germline CDR1 and CDR2 sequences are ENHRY and SYGVKD. Trimming removed 4 bases at V and 8 bases at J, with 15 bases between. The CDR3 has 14 amino acids. CDR3 DNA: TGTGCCATCAGTGGGGGGACGTCCAGGGAGCCCCAGCATTTT. Residues: CAISGGTSREPQHF.

This clone was counted between two and nine times. The rearrangement joins TRBV29-1 to TRBJ2-7; 8 bases map to TRBD1. V was clipped by 4 bases and J by 0 bases; unmatched bases: 8. This CDR3 region has 15 residues. CDR1 is SQVTM and CDR2 is ANQGSEA in the germline V gene. The CDR3 region has the DNA TGCAGCGTTGGGCCAGGGGGCTTGCTCTCCTACGAGCAGTACTTC. This gives the protein CSVGPGGLLSYEQYF.

The rearrangement links TRBV18 to TRBJ2-1; 7 bases fit TRBD2. The CDR3 has 17 amino acids. CDR1 is KGHSH, CDR2 LQKENI, per germline. Germline trimming cut 4 bases from V and 0 bases from J; bases unmatched to any gene: 9. The CDR3: CASSQFLAASSYNEQFF. In DNA, the CDR3 is TGTGCCAGCTCACAATTCCTAGCGGCTAGCTCCTACAATGAGCAGTTCTTC. The variable domain in full, with the rest retrieved from reference TRBV18 and TRBJ2-1, is NAGVMQNPRHLVRRRGQEARLRCSPMKGHSHVYWYRQLPEEGLKFMVYLQKENIIDESGMPKERFSAEFPKEGPSILRIQQVVRGDSAAYFCASSQFLAASSYNEQFFGPGTRLTVL.

The chain is built from TRBV4-1 and TRBJ1-1, with D possibly matching TRBD1 (5 bases). V lost 0 bases to trimming and J lost 4 bases, with 9 bases between them. Germline values: CDR1 MGHRA, CDR2 YSYEKL. This CDR3 is 14 amino acids long. The CDR3 loop reads CASSQDRVGTEAFF. The DNA of the CDR3 is TGCGCCAGCAGCCAAGACAGGGTAGGCACTGAAGCTTTCTTT.

This clone appeared many times. The gene calls are TRBV5-1 and TRBJ2-7, with D hard to call. V lost 4 bases, J lost 0 bases, and 14 bases lay in between. The CDR3 contains 15 residues. Germline V gene lookup returns CDR1 SGHRS and CDR2 YFSETQ. CDR3 in amino acids: CASSPLDPSSYEQYF. The CDR3 region has the DNA TGCGCCAGCAGCCCGCTAGACCCCAGCTCCTACGAGCAGTACTTC. The variable domain in full, with the rest retrieved from reference TRBV5-1 and TRBJ2-7, is KAGVTQTPRYLIKTRGQQVTLSCSPISGHRSVSWYQQTPGQGLQFLFEYFSETQRNKGNFPGRFSGRQFSNSRSEMNVSTLELGDSALYLCASSPLDPSSYEQYFGPGTRLTVT.

The J gene is TRBJ2-2, the V gene TRBV2; D unclear. The CDR3 runs 12 residues. CDR1 SNHLY and CDR2 FYNNEI come from the germline V gene. V shed 5 bases and J shed 6 bases, with 7 bases lying between them. The CDR3 DNA reads as TGTGCCAGCAGTAGGGATTCCGGGGAGCTGTTTTTT. It yields the protein CASSRDSGELFF.

The V gene is TRBV7-9, the J gene TRBJ1-2; the D is unclear. The CDR3 spans 12 residues. Germline lookup yields CDR1 SEHNR and CDR2 FQNEAQ (reference sequence). Trimming shortened V by 2 bases and J by 4 bases, and 5 bases separated the two germline ends. For the CDR3, the DNA is TGTGCCAGCAGCTTAACTGCCTATGGCTACACCTTC. Translating gives CASSLTAYGYTF.

This chain joins TRBV28 and TRBJ2-7; 10 nucleotides agree with TRBD1. The CDR3 runs to 12 residues. With V trimmed by 11 bases and J by 3 bases, 4 bases remained unmatched. Germline V lookup: CDR1 MDHEN, CDR2 SYDVKM. The CDR3 is CAVGQGRYEQYF. In DNA form, the CDR3 reads TGTGCCGTGGGACAGGGGCGCTACGAGCAGTACTTC.

This clone was recorded once. The chain employs TRBV4-1 and TRBJ1-2, with 9 bases fitting TRBD1. The CDR3 spans 17 residues. Germline V gene sequence: CDR1 MGHRA, CDR2 YSYEKL. J was trimmed by 4 bases and V by 4 bases; bases with no gene match: 13. CDR3 nucleotide sequence: TGCGCCAGCAGCCCCACTCCCGGGACAGGGTTCGTCTATGGCTACACCTTC. It translates to CASSPTPGTGFVYGYTF.

The chain has TRBV6-6 and TRBJ2-6, with 7 bases lining up with TRBD1. Per germline, CDR1 MNHNY and CDR2 SVGAGI (reference sequence). CDR3 size: 14 residues. The V and J ends lost 6 bases and 2 bases, in that order; junction bases with no gene match: 1. As DNA, the CDR3 is TGTGCCAGCAGGCAGGGGGCTGGGGCCAACGTCCTGACTTTC. The encoded protein is CASRQGAGANVLTF.

The chain uses TRBV23-1 and TRBJ2-5; D call uncertain. TRBV23-1 is treated as an ORF (open reading frame) with a function not yet certain. The CDR3 covers 16 residues. Trimming stripped 0 bases from V and 0 bases from J, with 11 bases between. CDR3 DNA sequence: TGCGCCAGCAGTCAATCCAGGACGTCCGACCAAGAGACCCAGTACTTC. It translates to CASSQSRTSDQETQYF.

The rearrangement joins TRBV9 to TRBJ2-2, with 9 bases matching TRBD1. The CDR3 extends over 15 amino acids. Germline-derived CDR1 and CDR2 are SGDLS and YYNGEE. With 4 bases clipped from V and 7 bases from J, the junction kept 8 bases outside the gene matches. DNA for the CDR3: TGTGCCAGCAGCACCAGGGACAGGGATTTCGGGGAGCTGTTTTTT. The encoded protein is CASSTRDRDFGELFF. Together with reference TRBV9 and TRBJ2-2, the CDR3 gives the full variable domain: DSGVTQTPKHLITATGQRVTLRCSPRSGDLSVYWYQQSLDQGLQFLIQYYNGEERAKGNILERFSAQQFPDLHSELNLSSLELGDSALYFCASSTRDRDFGELFFGEGSRLTVL.

The V gene is TRBV11-3, the J gene TRBJ2-5, with D possibly TRBD1 on 6 matching bases. Germline lookup yields CDR1 SGHNT and CDR2 YENEEA. This CDR3 is built from 14 residues. V lost 2 bases to trimming and J lost 4 bases, with 11 bases between them. CDR3 residues: CASSLSAGAETQYF. Here the CDR3 DNA reads TGTGCCAGCAGCTTATCTGCAGGGGCAGAGACCCAGTACTTC.

This clone has more than one count but fewer than ten. The rearrangement uses TRBV2 and TRBJ1-1; 7 positions agree with TRBD1. Trimming cost V 6 bases and J 1 base; bases outside gene matches: 8. CDR1 is SNHLY and CDR2 is FYNNEI in the germline V gene. The CDR3 spans 15 residues. CDR3 amino acids: CASRETGAPNTEAFF. As DNA, the CDR3 is TGTGCCAGCAGGGAAACAGGGGCGCCGAACACTGAAGCTTTCTTT.

The sample holds a few counts of this clone. The chain couples TRBV6-1 to TRBJ2-1; the D is unclear. This CDR3 region has 11 residues. The germline V gene has CDR1 MNHNS and CDR2 SASEGT. Trimming left V 5 bases short and J 4 bases short, with 3 bases between. CDR3 sequence reads: CASSKYNEQFF. For the CDR3, the DNA is TGTGCCAGCAGTAAATACAATGAGCAGTTCTTC.

This clone was seen a single time. The chain joins TRBV9 to TRBJ2-7, with D hard to call. This CDR3 contains 12 residues. Trimming stripped 3 bases from V and 6 bases from J, with 10 bases between. Germline assignment: CDR1 SGDLS and CDR2 YYNGEE. The CDR3 DNA follows: TGTGCCAGCAGCGGGGATCTAAGCGAGCAGTACTTC. Amino acids: CASSGDLSEQYF.